A single T cell receptor beta chain is shown here with its context. The source of the sample is a study of blood T cell repertoires in COVID-19. Using immunoSEQ multiplex PCR, the repertoire was profiled, and TCRdb retains in-frame clones only, with some absent. In the table there are roughly 78,000 clones, nearly 90% of which are singletons. The CDR3 extends over 15 amino acids. Germline values: CDR1 MNHNS, CDR2 SASEGT. The V and J ends lost 0 bases and 2 bases respectively, with 10 bases between them. The chain employs TRBV6-1 and TRBJ1-2; the D gene is possibly TRBD1 (5 bases). Sequencing input: peripheral blood. The clonotype comes from a man aged 50 to 60 with acute or convalescent COVID-19. The CDR3 sequence is CASSEAQAVNYGYTF. Here the CDR3 DNA reads TGTGCCAGCAGTGAAGCACAGGCGGTAAACTATGGCTACACCTTC.